A single T cell receptor (beta chain) is shown here with its context. This CDR3 comprises 15 residues. Trimming removed 2 bases from V and 1 base from J; junction bases left unmatched: 1. Germline V gene lookup returns CDR1 MNHEY and CDR2 SMNVEV (reference sequence). In the authors' methods: Reference gene primer amplification gave estimated nucleated cell counts. Sequenced by immunoSEQ multiplex PCR; TCRdb stores in-frame clones only, minus some. V, J and clone size are taken as reported in that table, and D and trimming were inferred from the DNA itself. The table lists some 170,000 clones, over 80% of them singletons, with about 1.4% in the top ten. The record originates from a study of blood T cell repertoires in COVID-19. Study background: The samples span acute and convalescent COVID-19 from the United States, Italy and Spain. T cells, B-cell-depleted T cells, or PBMCs supplied cDNA or gDNA.

The specimen was peripheral blood. The V gene is TRBV27, the J gene TRBJ1-1, with 10 positions matching TRBD1. The origin of this receptor is a woman between 50 and 59 years old with acute or convalescent COVID-19. For the CDR3, the DNA is TGTGCCAGCAGTTTAGGACAGGGGGGGAACACTGAAGCTTTCTTT. Translating gives CASSLGQGGNTEAFF.